Described below is a single T cell receptor (beta chain) sequence and its context. The antigen it binds to is not known. No qualities accompany the bases; no much larger clone lies one base away. This sample was included in a study of blood T cell repertoires in COVID-19 (TCRdb year 2020). Describing the broader study: Samples from collaborators originated in the United States, Italy and Spain and spanned both the acute and convalescent phases of COVID-19. Where HLA class I and class II types were available, the types were taken from metadata supplied by the sample provider, not from assay-based typing. The repertoires were made available in a free public database intended to serve as a resource for research on the immune response to SARS-CoV-2. The samples were drawn from two sources: the first 160 participants of the ongoing ImmuneRACE study, and fewer than 1,500 subjects contributed by 6 global collaborators. Sample metadata almost always included a de-identified subject ID, COVID-19 status, age in years and sex. Deeply sampled blood TCRbeta repertoires from subjects exposed to, actively infected with, or recovered from COVID-19 were included in the dataset. The prospective study material was composed of cDNA or gDNA derived from T cells, B-cell-depleted T cells, or PBMCs.

TCRbeta CDR3 regions were amplified from genomic DNA using the immunoSEQ Assay, a bias-controlled multiplex PCR. Under the source paper's analysis protocol: The number of nucleated cells in each sample was estimated from the amplification of reference gene primers within the assay. To quantify the absolute abundance of each unique TCRbeta CDR3 rearrangement, sequence reads were collapsed and filtered. For each sample, productive Simpson clonality was calculated by taking the square root of Simpson's diversity index across productive rearrangements. The clones in this table, taken by TCRdb from immuneACCESS, are in-frame only. Not every clone is retained; where verified, under half of the shortfall comes from an unresolved V gene, and the cause of the rest is unknown. Clone size and V and J calls were adopted from that table, with D and trimming inferred from the DNA. The sample includes fewer than 500,000 clones, with roughly 89% observed a single time. The top ten hold 4% to 5.5% of the sample.

The collaborating institutions used their own protocols to collect whole blood in K2EDTA tubes. Collaborator samples were shipped for TCRbeta analysis as frozen whole blood, isolated PBMCs, or DNA extracted from either sample type. What the study reported, not specific to this receptor: The amount of clinical and demographic metadata varied by source and participant and was provided uncurated.

Sequencing was carried out using peripheral blood. The clonotype originates from a woman between 25 and 40 years old with acute or convalescent COVID-19.

The nucleotide sequence is given as TGTGCCAGCAGTGACGACGGGGGGGCCGTTACTGAGCAGTTCTTC. Its amino acids are CASSDDGGAVTEQFF. Rearrangement joined TRBV2 to TRBJ2-1, and 8 junction bases match TRBD2. Based on the germline V gene, the CDR1 and CDR2 sequences are SNHLY and FYNNEI. The CDR3 runs 15 residues from the cysteine to the phenylalanine. Only the CDR3 region is kept as DNA, spanning 45 bases read in frame from base 1. Compared with germline, V lacks 3 bases and J lacks 9 bases; bases without a gene match: 10.